These 30 T cell receptor beta chains originate from one sample sequenced in a study of cytomegalovirus exposure and HLA in healthy donors. Vbeta (60) and Jbeta (13) primers were used in the PCR. The assay was immunoSEQ multiplex PCR, and TCRdb's table has in-frame clones only and misses some. The table lists about 180,000 clones, roughly 80% of them singletons. Input material: PBMCs. The receptors shown here come from a man aged 55 to 70 in good health and CMV-seronegative.

The V and J genes are TRBV5-6 and TRBJ1-1; 7 nucleotides agree with TRBD1. CDR3 length equals 16 residues. V lost 0 bases, J lost 5 bases, and 10 bases stayed unmatched. Per the germline V gene, CDR1 is SGHDT and CDR2 is YYEEEE. CDR3 protein: CASSLGSPATGTEAFF. CDR3 sequence (DNA): TGTGCCAGCAGCTTGGGTTCCCCTGCGACAGGGACTGAAGCTTTCTTT.

With regard to this clone: Its ends do not fully match the called genes, so a read error is possible. The V gene is TRBV4-3, the J gene TRBJ1-5, with D perhaps matching TRBD1 (5 bases). From germline, CDR1 is LGHNA and CDR2 YSLEER. CDR3 length: 16 amino acids. The CDR3 spells CASSQTWQGTNQPQNF. CDR3 bases: TGCGCCAGCAGCCAGACGTGGCAGGGCACCAATCAGCCCCAGAATTTT.

The CDR3: CATRGAKEDTDTQYF. In DNA form, the CDR3 reads TGTGCCACCCGGGGGGCTAAAGAAGATACAGATACGCAGTATTTT. The J gene is TRBJ2-3, the V gene TRBV7-8; D possibly corresponds to TRBD2 (7 bases). This CDR3 comprises 15 residues. Trimming took off 10 bases at V and 3 bases at J, with 20 bases between the two ends. Germline-derived CDR1 and CDR2 are SGHVS and FQNEAQ.

The V call is TRBV5-6, the J call TRBJ2-7, with no clear D. The germline CDR1 and CDR2 sequences are SGHDT and YYEEEE. The CDR3 extends over 14 amino acids. V lost 6 bases and J lost 1, with 14 bases in between. CDR3 sequence (DNA): TGTGCCAGCACCATGCGAACAGAGTCCTACGAGCAGTACTTC. Its translation: CASTMRTESYEQYF.

The rearrangement uses TRBV2 and TRBJ2-7; possible D gene TRBD2, 6 bases. Trimming removed 3 bases from V and 3 bases from J, with 6 bases in between. Germline-derived CDR1 and CDR2 are SNHLY and FYNNEI. This CDR3 has 12 amino acids. This CDR3 reads CASSETSYEQYF. For the CDR3, the DNA is TGTGCCAGCAGTGAGACTAGCTACGAGCAGTACTTC.

V is TRBV2 and J is TRBJ1-2; TRBD1 matches 12 bases. The trim removed 4 bases at V and 4 bases at J, leaving 4 bases unmatched. Per germline, CDR1 SNHLY and CDR2 FYNNEI. This CDR3 comprises 15 residues. The CDR3 here is CASSGDRGRPYGYTF. The DNA of the CDR3 is TGTGCCAGCAGTGGGGACAGGGGGCGTCCCTATGGCTACACCTTC.

The chain is built from TRBV10-3 and TRBJ1-3; TRBD1 agrees at 10 bases. After removal of 0 bases from V and 7 bases from J, the junction contained 9 bases not matched to a gene. The length of the CDR3 is 17 residues. CDR1 and CDR2 from the germline V gene are ENHRY and SYGVKD. CDR3 nucleotides: TGTGCCATCAGTGAGTCCTCCGGGACAGGGGTGCGGAACACCATATATTTT. Translation gives CAISESSGTGVRNTIYF.

V is TRBV5-4 and J is TRBJ2-7; 9 bases are shared with TRBD1. J gave up 5 bases and V 0 bases, and 6 bases lay outside the gene matches. There are 15 residues in the CDR3. Germline V lookup: CDR1 SGHNT, CDR2 YYREEE (reference sequence). In DNA form, the CDR3 reads TGTGCCAGCAGCTTGGAAAGGACAGGGGTGAACGAGCAGTACTTC. It encodes CASSLERTGVNEQYF.

The chain recombines TRBV5-1 with TRBJ2-7; 8 bases map to TRBD2. V dropped 3 bases and J dropped 5; count of bases not matched to a gene: 16. CDR1 is SGHRS, CDR2 YFSETQ, per germline. The CDR3 extends over 17 amino acids. As DNA, the CDR3 is TGCGCCAGCAGCTCGGGCGCTATAGGAGCGGGGGTCCACGAGCAGTACTTC. Residues: CASSSGAIGAGVHEQYF.

The chain combines TRBV21-1 with TRBJ1-5; the DNA was not compared with TRBD1, the D call given in the table. TRBV21-1 has pseudogene status. This CDR3 is 11 amino acids long. The CDR3 here is CASRQGEPQHF. The CDR3 bases are TGTGCCAGCAGGCAGGGCGAGCCTCAGCATTTT.

This clone has only a few counts. The rearrangement joins TRBV7-3 to TRBJ2-3; TRBD1 matches at 7 bases. This CDR3 comprises 15 residues. V lost 3 bases, J lost 3 bases, and 6 bases stayed unmatched. Germline V lookup: CDR1 SGHTA, CDR2 FQGTGA. CDR3 nucleotide sequence: TGTGCCAGCAGCTTCCTAGCAGGGGGAACAGATACGCAGTATTTT. Its protein is CASSFLAGGTDTQYF. The variable domain in full, completed from reference TRBV7-3 and TRBJ2-3, reads GAGVSQTPSNKVTEKGKYVELRCDPISGHTALYWYRQSLGQGPEFLIYFQGTGAADDSGLPNDRFFAVRPEGSVSTLKIQRTERGDSAVYLCASSFLAGGTDTQYFGPGTRLTVL.

The chain is built from TRBV29-1 and TRBJ2-7, with D possibly TRBD2 on 6 matching bases. Looked up from germline, CDR1 is SQVTM and CDR2 is ANQGSEA. V was pared by 6 bases and J by 7 bases, with 16 bases between. The length of the CDR3 is 12 residues. This CDR3 is CSVLPAGGEQYF. As DNA, the CDR3 is TGCAGCGTCCTACCGGCTGGGGGGGAGCAGTACTTC.

The rearrangement joins TRBV5-6 to TRBJ2-1, with TRBD1 matching over 9 bases. The germline V gene encodes CDR1 SGHDT and CDR2 YYEEEE. CDR3 length: 15 amino acids. With V trimmed by 5 bases and J by 9 bases, 12 bases remained unmatched. The CDR3 coding sequence is TGTGCCAGCAGTTCCGGGACAGGGAATTCAGCTGAGCAGTTCTTC. Translated, it gives CASSSGTGNSAEQFF.

For this clone: One end of the junction does not line up with germline, which may come from a read error. The chain has TRBV19 and TRBJ1-5, with TRBD1 identical over 7 bases. The CDR3 has 18 amino acids. In germline, CDR1 is LNHDA, CDR2 SQIVND (reference sequence). The CDR3 DNA reads as TGTGCCAGTAGTATTCGGGCAGGGGGACGCCAAAGCAATCAGCCCCAGAATTTT. It codes for CASSIRAGGRQSNQPQNF. The full variable domain, rest sourced from reference TRBV19 and TRBJ1-5, is DGGITQSPKYLFRKEGQNVTLSCEQNLNHDAMYWYRQDPGQGLRLIYYSQIVNDFQKGDIAEGYSVSREKKESFPLTVTSAQKNPTAFYLCASSIRAGGRQSNQPQNFGDGTRLSIL.

The V gene is TRBV2, the J gene TRBJ1-2; 9 bases align to TRBD1. The J segment lost 10 bases and the V segment lost 7 bases, leaving 4 bases of the junction unmatched. The CDR3 sequence is 11 residues long. The germline V gene encodes CDR1 SNHLY and CDR2 FYNNEI. The CDR3 sequence is CASKGTGHYTF. Here the CDR3 DNA reads TGTGCCAGCAAAGGGACAGGGCACTACACCTTC.

The chain combines TRBV7-9 with TRBJ1-4, with 8 bases identical to TRBD1. The J segment lost 4 bases and the V segment lost 5 bases, leaving 3 bases of the junction unmatched. Germline lookup yields CDR1 SEHNR and CDR2 FQNEAQ (reference sequence). The CDR3 consists of 14 residues. The CDR3 here is CASSPGQDNEKLFF. As DNA, the CDR3 is TGTGCCAGCAGCCCGGGACAGGATAATGAAAAACTGTTTTTT.

This rearrangement joins TRBV5-1 to TRBJ1-4, with no clear D. In germline, CDR1 is SGHRS, CDR2 YFSETQ. The CDR3 spans 12 residues. Trimming took off 0 bases at V and 8 bases at J, with 5 bases between the two ends. CDR3 amino acids: CASSLESEKLFF. The CDR3 DNA reads TGCGCCAGCAGCTTGGAGAGCGAAAAACTGTTTTTT. Full variable domain (missing parts from reference TRBV5-1 and TRBJ1-4): KAGVTQTPRYLIKTRGQQVTLSCSPISGHRSVSWYQQTPGQGLQFLFEYFSETQRNKGNFPGRFSGRQFSNSRSEMNVSTLELGDSALYLCASSLESEKLFFGSGTQLSVL.

DNA for the CDR3: TGTGCCAGCAGTCCATACAGGGATAACTATGGCTACACCTTC. This codes for CASSPYRDNYGYTF. This rearrangement joins TRBV6-6 to TRBJ1-2; D is perhaps TRBD1 (6 bases). Per the germline V gene, CDR1 is MNHNY and CDR2 is SVGAGI (reference sequence). This CDR3 region has 14 residues. The V end was cut by 5 bases, the J end by 1 base, with 11 bases between.

This chain connects TRBV5-6 to TRBJ2-7, with a weak D call TRBD2 (5 bases). The V and J ends lost 0 bases and 5 bases respectively, with 15 bases between them. Germline V CDR1 and CDR2: SGHDT, YYEEEE. This CDR3 region has 15 residues. The CDR3 DNA reads TGTGCCAGCAGCTTGGTCGCTAGCAGGAACGACGAGCAGTACTTC. This codes for CASSLVASRNDEQYF.

This clone showed up just once. The V call is TRBV2, the J call TRBJ2-5; TRBD1 agrees at 8 bases. This CDR3 is built from 15 residues. Germline V CDR1 and CDR2: SNHLY, FYNNEI. The V gene end was trimmed by 4 bases and the J gene end by 2 bases; junction bases not matched to a gene: 6. CDR3 nucleotides: TGTGCCAGCAGTGGGGACAGGACCCAACAAGAGACCCAGTACTTC. Protein: CASSGDRTQQETQYF.

Only a few counts were recorded for this clone. The rearrangement uses TRBV27 and TRBJ2-1; 7 bases match TRBD2. Germline V gene data show CDR1 as MNHEY and CDR2 as SMNVEV (reference sequence). The CDR3 extends over 14 amino acids. V shed 6 bases and J 5 bases; nucleotides not matched to a gene: 7. CDR3 sequence: CASSWGDYDNEQFF. The CDR3 bases are TGTGCCAGCAGCTGGGGGGACTACGACAATGAGCAGTTCTTC.

This clone was seen a handful of times. The chain recombines TRBV6-1 with TRBJ1-1; 9 positions agree with TRBD1. Germline CDR1 is MNHNS and CDR2 is SASEGT. The J segment lost 2 bases and the V segment lost 4 bases, leaving 14 bases of the junction unmatched. This CDR3 is 18 amino acids long. The CDR3 is CASSAQLIQGADNTEAFF. The CDR3 DNA reads as TGTGCCAGCAGTGCACAATTAATACAGGGGGCGGATAACACTGAAGCTTTCTTT.

Only a few counts were recorded for this clone. This chain uses TRBV5-1 with TRBJ1-1; 7 bases match TRBD1. Trimming at V came to 5 bases and at J to 2 bases, leaving 3 bases not matched to a gene. Germline V gene data show CDR1 as SGHRS and CDR2 as YFSETQ. The CDR3 consists of 13 residues. The CDR3 spells CASRGTVNTEAFF. For the CDR3, the DNA is TGCGCCAGCAGAGGGACAGTTAACACTGAAGCTTTCTTT.

The chain carries TRBV13 and TRBJ2-1, with 7 bases lining up with TRBD2. CDR1 and CDR2 from the germline V gene are PRHDT and FYEKMQ (reference sequence). The length of the CDR3 is 19 residues. The trim removed 3 bases at V and 8 bases at J, leaving 22 bases unmatched. CDR3 amino acids: CASSLGRGGESLRPHEQFF. CDR3 in DNA: TGTGCCAGCAGCTTGGGGAGGGGAGGTGAGAGCCTCCGTCCGCATGAGCAGTTCTTC. The full variable domain, with the rest looked up from reference TRBV13 and TRBJ2-1, is AAGVIQSPRHLIKEKRETATLKCYPIPRHDTVYWYQQGPGQDPQFLISFYEKMQSDKGSIPDRFSAQQFSDYHSELNMSSLELGDSALYFCASSLGRGGESLRPHEQFFGPGTRLTVL.

This clone was picked up one time. A junction boundary mismatches the germline segment, possibly from a read error. J is TRBJ2-5 and V is TRBV7-7; the D gene is possibly TRBD2 (6 bases). The CDR3 sequence is 13 residues long. The germline V gene has CDR1 SSHAT and CDR2 FNYEAQ (reference sequence). CDR3 loop: CASSWGLKETQYF. DNA of the CDR3: TGTGCTAGCAGCTGGGGACTGAAAGAGACCCAGTACTTC.

The V gene is TRBV11-2, the J gene TRBJ2-5, with TRBD1 identical over 7 bases. V dropped 8 bases and J dropped 1; count of bases not matched to a gene: 4. Germline CDR1 and CDR2: SGHAT and FQNNGV. The CDR3 length is 13 residues. In DNA, the CDR3 is TGTGCCAGCTCCCAGGGGGTCCAAGAGACCCAGTACTTC. This sequence encodes CASSQGVQETQYF.

This clone appeared a single time. The V and J genes are TRBV7-9 and TRBJ1-1; D is ambiguous. Looked up from germline, CDR1 is SEHNR and CDR2 is FQNEAQ (reference sequence). V gave up 3 bases and J gave up 1 base, with 6 bases separating them. CDR3 length equals 13 residues. The DNA for the CDR3 is TGTGCCAGCAGCTTCTCAGAGAACACTGAAGCTTTCTTT. It translates to CASSFSENTEAFF.

In DNA, the CDR3 is TGTGCCAGCAGACAGGGCCCTGAAGCTTTCTTT. It specifies CASRQGPEAFF. The V call is TRBV6-5, the J call TRBJ1-1, with D perhaps matching TRBD1 (6 bases). The V and J ends lost 6 bases and 6 bases respectively, with 8 bases between them. Germline CDR1 and CDR2: MNHEY and SVGAGI. The CDR3 spans 11 residues.

The chain is built from TRBV5-6 and TRBJ2-3; 11 bases line up with TRBD2. The CDR3 is 19 residues long. Looked up from germline, CDR1 is SGHDT and CDR2 is YYEEEE. With V trimmed by 2 bases and J by 2 bases, 13 bases remained unmatched. CDR3 DNA: TGTGCCAGCAGCTTCCGCCGTACTGGGACTAGCGGACTCACAGATACGCAGTATTTT. Its protein product is CASSFRRTGTSGLTDTQYF.

The chain carries TRBV6-5 and TRBJ1-1, with TRBD1 matching 8 bases. In germline, CDR1 is MNHEY, CDR2 SVGAGI. The CDR3 has 14 amino acids. The trim removed 5 bases at V and 1 base at J, leaving 3 bases unmatched. The CDR3 sequence: CASSHGQGNTEAFF. The CDR3 coding sequence is TGTGCCAGCAGTCACGGACAGGGGAACACTGAAGCTTTCTTT.